This TCR beta chain was profiled in a study of blood T cell repertoires in COVID-19. Per the study methods: Reference gene primer amplification yielded estimated nucleated cell counts. The repertoire was sequenced with immunoSEQ multiplex PCR; TCRdb's copy has only in-frame clones and lacks some. The DNA was the basis for D and trimming; V, J and clone size are from that table. The table lists roughly 260,000 clones, 90% of them singletons, with roughly 3.7% in the top ten. This CDR3 comprises 14 residues. V shed 1 base, J shed 1 base, and the junction held 0 bases outside the gene matches. The germline CDR1 and CDR2 sequences are MGHDK and SYGVNS.

Material: peripheral blood. The J gene is TRBJ1-1, the V gene TRBV25-1; 7 nucleotides match TRBD1. This sequence was found in a woman aged 40 to 50 with acute or convalescent COVID-19. CDR3 sequence: CASSEWDRNTEAFF. In nucleotides, the CDR3 is TGTGCCAGCAGTGAATGGGACAGGAACACTGAAGCTTTCTTT.